This passage covers 2 T cell receptor beta chains from one sample sequenced in a study of T cells in Graves' hyperthyroidism and ophthalmopathy. The investigators amplified TCR beta CDR3 regions from RNA transcripts. HTBI primers were employed in a first-round RT-PCR of the TCR CDR3. TCRdb re-derived calls from the multiplex PCR reads in MiXCR, one entry per CDR3 protein. The sample holds a few hundred thousand distinct CDR3 sequences, about half seen once. Sequenced sample: peripheral blood or thyroid tissue (not recorded which). The receptor source for this set is a woman aged 18-29 years with Graves' hyperthyroidism.

The chain combines TRBV29-1 with TRBJ1-2, with D maybe TRBD1 (6 bases). Trimming left V 5 bases short and J 4 bases short, with 14 bases between. The CDR3 has 13 amino acids. Germline CDR1 is SQVTM and CDR2 is ANQGSEA. The CDR3 DNA reads as TGCAGCGTTAGTAAACAGGGCGGCTATGGCTACACCTTC. Translation: CSVSKQGGYGYTF.

The sample holds a few counts of this clonotype. The chain recombines TRBV7-2 with TRBJ2-5; D perhaps matches TRBD2 (6 bases). Germline V gene sequence: CDR1 SGHTA, CDR2 FQGNSA. The V gene lost 5 bases and the J gene lost 5 bases, with 27 bases spanning the gap. CDR3 length: 18 amino acids. The CDR3 region has the DNA TGTGCCAGCAGCCCCTCGGTCGCGGACCTGACTAGATGGGAGACCCAGTACTTC. Protein product: CASSPSVADLTRWETQYF.